The 32 T cell receptor beta chains below were found in one sample sequenced in a study of T cell responses to AZD1222 COVID-19 vaccine. The protocol was immunoSEQ multiplex PCR, while the TCRdb copy is restricted to in-frame clones and leaves out a portion. The data show some 150,000 clones, approximately 90% seen once. The sequencing used peripheral blood, collected on day 0 of AZD1222 vaccination. The origin of the receptors is an adult in good health.

The genes are TRBV7-3 and TRBJ2-2, with 7 nucleotides matching TRBD2. With V trimmed by 5 bases and J by 1 base, 10 bases remained unmatched. This CDR3 contains 17 residues. Germline lookup yields CDR1 SGHTA and CDR2 FQGTGA. This chain's CDR3 is CASSQTRLALNTGELFF. The CDR3 nucleotides read TGTGCCAGCAGCCAAACCCGACTAGCCTTGAACACCGGGGAGCTGTTTTTT.

CDR3 nucleotide sequence: TGCAGCGCTTTGACCGGACAGCCCGATTATGGCTACACCTTC. This codes for CSALTGQPDYGYTF. V usage is TRBV29-1 and J usage is TRBJ1-2, with a tentative D call TRBD1 (6 bases). The V gene lost 7 bases and the J gene lost 5 bases, with 20 bases spanning the gap. Germline CDR1 reads SQVTM; CDR2 reads ANQGSEA. CDR3 size: 14 residues.

J is TRBJ2-7 and V is TRBV6-5; D may be TRBD2 (6 bases). From germline, CDR1 is MNHEY and CDR2 SVGAGI. Trimming pared 6 bases from V and 4 bases from J, leaving 19 bases between. The CDR3 is 15 residues long. Written as DNA, the CDR3 is TGTGCCAGCAGCGCGATTAGGGACTTAGAATACGAGCAGTACTTC. Residues: CASSAIRDLEYEQYF.

The V and J genes are TRBV29-1 and TRBJ1-5; tentatively, D is TRBD1 (6 bases). V shed 7 bases and J shed 5 bases, with 12 bases lying between them. Germline V gives CDR1 SQVTM, CDR2 ANQGSEA. The CDR3 consists of 12 residues. CDR3 in amino acids: CSAGGGDQPQHF. The DNA for the CDR3 is TGCAGCGCTGGGGGGGGCGATCAGCCCCAGCATTTT.

J is TRBJ1-4 and V is TRBV28, with 10 positions matching TRBD1. J was trimmed by 3 bases and V by 4 bases; bases with no gene match: 5. This CDR3 region has 16 residues. From germline, CDR1 is MDHEN and CDR2 SYDVKM. In DNA, the CDR3 is TGTGCCAGCAGTTCTCGACAGGGGGCACCTAATGAAAAACTGTTTTTT. This gives the protein CASSSRQGAPNEKLFF.

The J gene is TRBJ2-1, the V gene TRBV7-6, with 10 bases fitting TRBD2. The CDR3 covers 15 residues. The ends lost 5 bases at V and 10 bases at J; junction bases unmatched: 11. The V gene's germline CDR1 is SGHVS and CDR2 FNYEAQ. The CDR3 region is CASSLQGLADGEQFF. CDR3 coding DNA: TGTGCCAGCAGCCTCCAAGGACTAGCGGATGGAGAGCAGTTCTTC.

The J gene is TRBJ1-5, the V gene TRBV6-6; D remains ambiguous. V lost 7 bases, J lost 1 base, and 8 bases lay in between. This CDR3 has 13 residues. CDR1 MNHNY and CDR2 SVGAGI come from the germline V gene (reference sequence). DNA of the CDR3: TGTGCCAGCACACCTGCGAGCAATCAGCCCCAGCATTTT. Protein sequence: CASTPASNQPQHF.

The genes are TRBV5-5 and TRBJ1-4; D gene uncertain. Germline V lookup: CDR1 SGHKS, CDR2 YYEKEE (reference sequence). V was clipped by 0 bases and J by 12 bases, with 15 bases between them. The CDR3 is 14 residues long. The CDR3 sequence is CASSLGAGPGELFF. CDR3 bases: TGTGCCAGCAGCTTGGGTGCTGGGCCGGGAGAACTGTTTTTT.

The rearrangement uses TRBV27 and TRBJ1-2, with a weak D call TRBD1 (6 bases). The CDR3 runs 16 residues. V lost 5 bases and J lost 0, with 16 bases in between. The germline V gene has CDR1 MNHEY and CDR2 SMNVEV (reference sequence). Here the CDR3 reads CASSKSDRRTNYGYTF. DNA of the CDR3: TGTGCCAGCAGTAAAAGTGACAGGCGAACTAACTATGGCTACACCTTC.

The chain recombines TRBV13 with TRBJ2-7; D remains unclear. This CDR3 is 13 amino acids long. V gave up 0 bases and J gave up 7 bases, with 10 bases separating them. Looked up from germline, CDR1 is PRHDT and CDR2 is FYEKMQ (reference sequence). CDR3 nucleotides: TGTGCCAGCAGCTTAGGGGGTTGGCGGGAGCAGTACTTC. Translated: CASSLGGWREQYF.

The gene calls are TRBV7-2 and TRBJ2-4; 8 positions agree with TRBD2. Trimming removed 1 base from V and 3 bases from J; junction bases left unmatched: 5. The CDR3 runs to 16 residues. Germline V gene data show CDR1 as SGHTA and CDR2 as FQGNSA. CDR3 DNA: TGTGCCAGCAGCTTAGAGGGGGGACTAGTCAAAAACATTCAGTACTTC. As protein: CASSLEGGLVKNIQYF. Based on the CDR3 plus reference TRBV7-2 and TRBJ2-4, the full variable domain is GAGVSQSPSNKVTEKGKDVELRCDPISGHTALYWYRQSLGQGLEFLIYFQGNSAPDKSGLPSDRFSAERTGGSVSTLTIQRTQQEDSAVYLCASSLEGGLVKNIQYFGAGTRLSVL.

V gene TRBV7-9 combines with J gene TRBJ1-5; D is possibly TRBD1 (6 bases). Germline loops: CDR1 SEHNR, CDR2 FQNEAQ (reference sequence). Trimming took off 10 bases at V and 5 bases at J, with 18 bases between the two ends. This CDR3 is built from 14 residues. CDR3 loop: CATGETGTHQPQHF. The CDR3 nucleotides read TGTGCCACCGGGGAAACAGGGACGCATCAGCCCCAGCATTTT.

The chain uses TRBV6-5 and TRBJ1-6; D not resolved. Germline-derived CDR1 and CDR2 are MNHEY and SVGAGI. The CDR3 totals 13 residues. The V end lost 2 bases, the J end lost 11 bases, and 10 bases lay between the germline ends. The CDR3 nucleotides are TGTGCCAGCAGTTACAATGGGGAGACACCCCTCCACTTT. Encoded protein: CASSYNGETPLHF.

The V gene is TRBV29-1, the J gene TRBJ2-3, with 10 bases that match TRBD2. Per germline, CDR1 SQVTM and CDR2 ANQGSEA. This CDR3 has 15 amino acids. The J segment lost 0 bases and the V segment lost 6 bases, leaving 6 bases of the junction unmatched. In nucleotides, the CDR3 is TGCAGCGTGAAAAGAGCGGGAGGGAGCACAGATACGCAGTATTTT. Its protein is CSVKRAGGSTDTQYF.

The V and J genes are TRBV5-4 and TRBJ2-7, with 7 bases identical to TRBD1. Per the germline V gene, CDR1 is SGHNT and CDR2 is YYREEE (reference sequence). This CDR3 is 15 amino acids long. V was pared by 6 bases and J by 6 bases, with 15 bases of the junction left unmatched. CDR3 sequence reads: CASTTGTALNFEQYF. The DNA for the CDR3 is TGTGCCAGCACCACCGGGACAGCCCTAAACTTCGAGCAGTACTTC.

The rearrangement links TRBV6-2 or TRBV6-3 to TRBJ2-1; D possibly matches TRBD1 or TRBD2 (5 bases each). Germline CDR1 and CDR2: MNHEY and SVGEGT. The CDR3 has 14 residues. V lost 4 bases and J 8 bases, leaving 15 bases between the germline ends. CDR3 coding DNA: TGTGCCAGCAGTTGGAGAGGGGAGACCGATGAGCAGTTCTTC. Protein: CASSWRGETDEQFF.

This chain links TRBV6-5 with TRBJ2-3; 11 nucleotides line up with TRBD2. The CDR3 consists of 15 residues. After removal of 10 bases from V and 0 bases from J, the junction contained 6 bases not matched to a gene. Germline CDR1 reads MNHEY; CDR2 reads SVGAGI. CDR3 sequence reads: CATAGTSGSTDTQYF. DNA for the CDR3: TGTGCCACAGCGGGGACTAGCGGTAGCACAGATACGCAGTATTTT.

This clone showed up just a few times. The chain recombines TRBV6-4 with TRBJ2-3, with 8 nucleotides matching TRBD2. The CDR3 length is 14 residues. The ends lost 3 bases at V and 7 bases at J; junction bases unmatched: 6. CDR1 is MRHNA, CDR2 SNTAGT, per germline. CDR3 in DNA: TGTGCCAGCAGTGAGTCAAGCGGGAGTTATACGCAGTATTTT. Its translation: CASSESSGSYTQYF.

This chain joins TRBV5-4 and TRBJ2-5; D possibly matches TRBD1 or TRBD2 (7 bases each). Germline CDR1 SGHNT, CDR2 YYREEE (reference sequence). The V end lost 0 bases, the J end lost 6 bases, and 18 bases lay between the germline ends. This CDR3 comprises 16 residues. The CDR3 reads CASSLGGGGRMKTQYF. The CDR3 DNA sequence: TGTGCCAGCAGCTTGGGGGGAGGGGGCAGGATGAAGACCCAGTACTTC.

The chain carries TRBV4-1 and TRBJ2-5; 12 bases fit TRBD2. CDR3 size: 14 residues. J was trimmed by 5 bases and V by 3 bases; bases with no gene match: 1. Per the germline V gene, CDR1 is MGHRA and CDR2 is YSYEKL. CDR3 in DNA: TGCGCCAGCAGCCACACTAGCGGGAGGGAGACCCAGTACTTC. Translation gives CASSHTSGRETQYF.

The chain recombines TRBV15 with TRBJ2-3; 13 nucleotides align to TRBD2. The CDR3 has 17 amino acids. The germline V gene has CDR1 LNHNV and CDR2 YYDKDF (reference sequence). V lost 1 base, J lost 5 bases, and 6 bases stayed unmatched. The CDR3 nucleotides are TGTGCCACCAGCAGAGTTGGACTAGCGGGGGAAGGAGATACGCAGTATTTT. This sequence encodes CATSRVGLAGEGDTQYF.

The chain couples TRBV19 to TRBJ1-3; D is perhaps TRBD1 (5 bases). The V end was cut by 3 bases, the J end by 3 bases, with 9 bases between. The germline gives CDR1 LNHDA, CDR2 SQIVND (reference sequence). This CDR3 has 14 amino acids. CDR3 amino acids: CASSMGGYGNTIYF. CDR3 in DNA: TGTGCCAGTAGTATGGGGGGGTATGGAAACACCATATATTTT.

This clone has only a few counts. The chain is built from TRBV18 and TRBJ2-7, with D perhaps TRBD2 (6 bases). CDR3 length: 12 residues. Germline lookup yields CDR1 KGHSH and CDR2 LQKENI. V lost 5 bases and J lost 6, with 11 bases in between. The CDR3 coding sequence is TGTGCCAGCTCATCGCGACTAGGCGAGCAGTACTTC. Translation: CASSSRLGEQYF.

The rearrangement uses TRBV2 and TRBJ2-7, with D perhaps TRBD2 (6 bases). Trimming took off 8 bases at V and 3 bases at J, with 23 bases between the two ends. This CDR3 is 16 amino acids long. Germline CDR1 is SNHLY and CDR2 is FYNNEI. For the CDR3, the DNA is TGTGCCAGCCCGCCGGTGGGGGGAGATAGGAGCTACGAGCAGTACTTC. Protein: CASPPVGGDRSYEQYF.

The V gene is TRBV6-5, the J gene TRBJ2-1; D gene ambiguous. The CDR3 is made up of 14 amino acids. V was shortened by 9 bases and J by 0 bases, with 12 bases between the two germline ends. Per the germline V gene, CDR1 is MNHEY and CDR2 is SVGAGI. The CDR3 region is CASHRLSSYNEQFF. The CDR3 coding sequence is TGTGCCAGTCACAGACTGAGCTCCTACAATGAGCAGTTCTTC.

This clone has only one observation. The CDR3 DNA is TGTGCCAGCAGCATCAGCACATCGGGCTTGACCTCAGAGGGCTACGAGCAGTACTTC. Its protein is CASSISTSGLTSEGYEQYF. The chain carries TRBV21-1 and TRBJ2-7; whether TRBD2, the table's D call, matches the DNA was not checked. TRBV21-1 is designated a pseudogene. The CDR3 sequence is 19 residues long.

The rearrangement joins TRBV29-1 to TRBJ1-2; 8 nucleotides agree with TRBD1. Trimming at V came to 7 bases and at J to 2 bases, leaving 6 bases not matched to a gene. Germline lookup yields CDR1 SQVTM and CDR2 ANQGSEA. This CDR3 contains 13 residues. The DNA for the CDR3 is TGCAGCGGGGGACAGGTGAACAACTATGGCTACACCTTC. This gives the protein CSGGQVNNYGYTF.

V is TRBV2 and J is TRBJ2-1; D unclear. This CDR3 is 14 amino acids long. Germline CDR1 reads SNHLY; CDR2 reads FYNNEI. The germline V and J ends were trimmed by 0 bases and 9 bases, with 12 bases remaining between them. The DNA of the CDR3 is TGTGCCAGCAGTGAAGCGCGTGGATTTTCTGAGCAGTTCTTC. Its translation: CASSEARGFSEQFF.

The chain carries TRBV6-4 and TRBJ1-2; D is ambiguous. Germline V gene lookup returns CDR1 MRHNA and CDR2 SNTAGT. With 3 bases removed from V and 8 bases from J, the gap between germline ends came to 10 bases. The CDR3 length is 12 residues. CDR3 sequence (DNA): TGTGCCAGCAGTGATAATATGGGGGGCTACACCTTC. This encodes CASSDNMGGYTF.

J is TRBJ1-1 and V is TRBV29-1; 9 bases line up with TRBD1. With 6 bases clipped from V and 8 bases from J, the junction kept 16 bases outside the gene matches. The CDR3 spans 15 residues. The germline CDR1 and CDR2 sequences are SQVTM and ANQGSEA. Here the CDR3 DNA reads TGCAGCGTACACACGTCCGGGACAGGGTCCAAGGAAGCTTTCTTT. This translates into CSVHTSGTGSKEAFF.

The CDR3 DNA follows: TGTGCCAGCTCACCGGGACAGGGGAAGGGGTACTCTGGAAACACCATATATTTT. This codes for CASSPGQGKGYSGNTIYF. V and J are TRBV18 and TRBJ1-3; 10 nucleotides align to TRBD1. Germline V gene lookup returns CDR1 KGHSH and CDR2 LQKENI. The J segment lost 0 bases and the V segment lost 3 bases, leaving 8 bases of the junction unmatched. This CDR3 has 18 amino acids. The whole variable domain, remainder taken from reference TRBV18 and TRBJ1-3, is NAGVMQNPRHLVRRRGQEARLRCSPMKGHSHVYWYRQLPEEGLKFMVYLQKENIIDESGMPKERFSAEFPKEGPSILRIQQVVRGDSAAYFCASSPGQGKGYSGNTIYFGEGSWLTVV.

The V and J genes are TRBV10-3 and TRBJ2-7; D may be TRBD1 (6 bases). V was cut by 4 bases and J by 1 base, with 20 bases left in between. Germline loops: CDR1 ENHRY, CDR2 SYGVKD. The CDR3 totals 17 residues. The CDR3 reads CAISVTPRDTYSYEQYF. CDR3 sequence (DNA): TGTGCCATCAGTGTAACCCCTCGGGACACTTATTCCTACGAGCAGTACTTC.